The 9 T cell receptor beta chains given below trace back to one sample, sequenced in a study of T cell responses to AZD1222 COVID-19 vaccine. Generated by immunoSEQ multiplex PCR, the TCRdb table keeps only in-frame clones and is missing some. There are 100,000 or so clones in the sample; around 94% occur only once, and approximately 2.2% lies in the top ten. The input for sequencing was peripheral blood, taken on day 0 of AZD1222 vaccination. These receptors came from an adult in good health.

The V and J genes are TRBV19 and TRBJ1-5; 7 nucleotides match TRBD1. The CDR3 loop spans 15 amino acids. The germline V gene encodes CDR1 LNHDA and CDR2 SQIVND (reference sequence). V shed 1 base, J shed 6 bases, and the junction held 6 bases outside the gene matches. The CDR3 DNA is TGTGCCAGTAGTATAGCGAACAGGGGTGGTCAGCCCCAGCATTTT. Residues: CASSIANRGGQPQHF.

The V and J genes are TRBV29-1 and TRBJ2-1, with unresolved D. The V and J ends lost 5 bases and 8 bases respectively, with 10 bases between them. CDR1 is SQVTM, CDR2 ANQGSEA, per germline. The CDR3 covers 11 residues. The CDR3 loop is CSVCVGYEQFF. CDR3 sequence (DNA): TGCAGCGTTTGTGTAGGTTATGAGCAGTTCTTC.

The chain recombines TRBV9 with TRBJ2-7; possible D gene TRBD2, 6 bases. The V gene lost 0 bases and the J gene lost 3 bases, with 10 bases spanning the gap. Germline assignment: CDR1 SGDLS and CDR2 YYNGEE. CDR3 length: 14 residues. This chain's CDR3 is CASSVGQAGYEQYF. For the CDR3, the DNA is TGTGCCAGCAGCGTAGGTCAAGCGGGCTACGAGCAGTACTTC.

The J gene is TRBJ1-5, the V gene TRBV27; D is undetermined. This CDR3 has 13 residues. Per the germline V gene, CDR1 is MNHEY and CDR2 is SMNVEV (reference sequence). The V end lost 0 bases, the J end lost 7 bases, and 7 bases lay between the germline ends. For the CDR3, the DNA is TGTGCCAGCAGTTTATCGTGGGGACAGCCCCAGCATTTT. This codes for CASSLSWGQPQHF.

The chain couples TRBV5-1 to TRBJ1-1; tentative D call: TRBD1 (6 bases). The CDR3 consists of 14 residues. CDR1 and CDR2 (germline): SGHRS, YFSETQ. Trimming removed 4 bases from V and 1 base from J, with 11 bases in between. This CDR3 is CASSHDRRNTEAFF. The CDR3 DNA sequence: TGCGCCAGCAGCCACGACAGGCGGAACACTGAAGCTTTCTTT.

The CDR3 region has the DNA TGTGCCAGTAGTATAGACCCGGGACACTCTAAGGGCAACTATGGCTACACCTTC. This codes for CASSIDPGHSKGNYGYTF. This chain joins TRBV19 and TRBJ1-2, with D perhaps TRBD1 (6 bases). The CDR3 consists of 18 residues. The ends were cut back, 0 bases at V and 2 bases at J, with 19 bases in the middle. The germline gives CDR1 LNHDA, CDR2 SQIVND (reference sequence).

This clone has just a few counts. The V call is TRBV12-3 or TRBV12-4, the J call TRBJ1-3, with D unresolved. V shed 7 bases and J shed 3 bases, with 7 bases lying between them. This CDR3 is 12 amino acids long. The CDR3 region has the DNA TGTGCCAGCAAAGGAGTTGGAAACACCATATATTTT. The encoded protein is CASKGVGNTIYF.

The V call is TRBV2, the J call TRBJ1-6; D gene unclear. The CDR3 loop spans 15 amino acids. The germline V gene has CDR1 SNHLY and CDR2 FYNNEI. V was pared by 2 bases and J by 3 bases, with 8 bases between. This CDR3 is CASSESSNYNSPLHF. CDR3 nucleotide sequence: TGTGCCAGCAGTGAATCGAGTAACTATAATTCACCCCTCCACTTT.

The rearrangement joins TRBV5-1 to TRBJ1-6, with 7 bases that match TRBD1. This CDR3 has 14 residues. Per the germline V gene, CDR1 is SGHRS and CDR2 is YFSETQ. The J segment lost 9 bases and the V segment lost 5 bases, leaving 8 bases of the junction unmatched. The CDR3 spells CASSPGTDFSPLHF. Here the CDR3 DNA reads TGCGCCAGCAGTCCGGGGACAGACTTTTCACCCCTCCACTTT.